This T cell receptor (beta chain) derives from a study of T cell clones after liver transplantation. Whole-study context: Three of eight recipients were HCV-positive; others had non-autoimmune, non-viral indications. Study-wide results and limits: Migration into the graft, not deletion, may explain lost graft donor-reactive T cells. In two subjects, few donor cells limited the measurable donor-reactive repertoire.

The data were produced by immunoSEQ multiplex PCR, yet TCRdb's version contains in-frame clones alone and is incomplete. The repertoire holds roughly 100,000 clones, with 82% as singletons. Details on this clone: Its specificity is unknown.

CDR1 and CDR2 (germline): MDHEN, SYDVKM. V gave up 4 bases and J gave up 4 bases, with 10 bases separating them. The CDR3 is 13 residues long. Here the sequenced sample was CD4+ T cells from blood, taken before liver transplant. The clonotype comes from a human donor who received a liver transplant. The rearrangement joins TRBV28 to TRBJ1-2; perhaps TRBD1 as D (6 bases). The CDR3 here is CASSSDRLYGYTF. The CDR3 nucleotides are TGTGCCAGCAGTTCAGACAGGCTCTATGGCTACACCTTC.